A single sample gave rise to the 7 T cell receptor beta chains below, sequenced in a study of T cell changes during pregnancy in multiple sclerosis. Some clones are missing from TCRdb's copy, which holds only in-frame ones; the method was immunoSEQ multiplex PCR. The sample contains 20,000 to 25,000 clones, 80% to 90% of which appear only once. This sample comprised CD4+ T cells from peripheral blood mononuclear cells, obtained in the first trimester of pregnancy. The receptor set was obtained from a female donor in good health, enrolled as a control in a pregnancy study.

The chain recombines TRBV7-9 with TRBJ1-5, with 7 positions matching TRBD1. The CDR3 sequence is 14 residues long. J was trimmed by 2 bases and V by 4 bases; bases with no gene match: 2. Germline CDR1 SEHNR, CDR2 FQNEAQ (reference sequence). The CDR3 bases are TGTGCCAGCAGCTCCAGGGGGGGCAATCAGCCCCAGCATTTT. Protein product: CASSSRGGNQPQHF.

The J gene is TRBJ2-5, the V gene TRBV4-2; 10 bases agree with TRBD2. Germline V lookup: CDR1 LGHNA, CDR2 YNFKEQ. CDR3 length equals 17 residues. Trimming cost V 4 bases and J 4 bases; bases outside gene matches: 12. In DNA, the CDR3 is TGTGCCAGCAGCCGGGTATCTCAAAGCGGGGGGGCAGAGACCCAGTACTTC. It specifies CASSRVSQSGGAETQYF.

The chain links TRBV6-5 to TRBJ2-7, with 9 positions matching TRBD1. Germline CDR1 and CDR2: MNHEY and SVGAGI. Losses at the gene ends were 7 bases for V and 8 bases for J; bases not matched to a gene: 12. This CDR3 comprises 14 residues. CDR3: CASNPDRGLLKQYF. The CDR3 nucleotides are TGTGCCAGCAATCCGGACAGGGGTCTATTGAAGCAGTACTTC.

This chain connects TRBV7-8 to TRBJ2-7; 7 nucleotides line up with TRBD2. Germline V lookup: CDR1 SGHVS, CDR2 FQNEAQ. V shed 5 bases and J 7 bases; nucleotides not matched to a gene: 11. The CDR3 totals 14 residues. CDR3 region: CASSQLWRGGEQYF. Written as DNA, the CDR3 is TGTGCCAGCAGCCAATTATGGCGGGGAGGGGAGCAGTACTTC.

The rearrangement uses TRBV6-1 and TRBJ1-4; D is perhaps TRBD1 (5 bases). The V and J ends lost 6 bases and 5 bases respectively, with 10 bases between them. CDR3 length: 13 amino acids. Germline CDR1 reads MNHNS; CDR2 reads SASEGT. In DNA form, the CDR3 reads TGTGCCAGCAGATTACAGGAAAATGAAAAACTGTTTTTT. Its translation: CASRLQENEKLFF.

This clone was seen a handful of times. The rearrangement joins TRBV4-2 to TRBJ2-7; the match to TRBD2 covers 9 bases. The CDR3 sequence is 15 residues long. CDR1 and CDR2 (germline): LGHNA, YNFKEQ. Trimming removed 0 bases from V and 4 bases from J; junction bases left unmatched: 4. The CDR3 nucleotides read TGTGCCAGCAGCCAAGATGTGCGGGGGGGATACGAGCAGTACTTC. It translates to CASSQDVRGGYEQYF.

The genes are TRBV9 and TRBJ2-1; 10 bases match TRBD2. This CDR3 is built from 16 residues. Germline trimming cut 4 bases from V and 7 bases from J; bases unmatched to any gene: 11. Germline loops: CDR1 SGDLS, CDR2 YYNGEE. CDR3 protein: CASSPREASGRNEQFF. The CDR3 DNA sequence: TGTGCCAGCAGCCCCCGTGAGGCTAGCGGGAGAAATGAGCAGTTCTTC.